The source of this T cell receptor beta chain is a study of shared clonotypes between healthy human individuals (dated by TCRdb to about 2020). Broadly, across the study: A couple of women and a few men aged 18 to 49 years were included in the cohort. To estimate repertoire size and how much clonotype sharing occurs between individuals, the study deeply sequenced the blood TCR repertoires of 5 or 6 healthy adults. To increase sequencing depth and limit assay-specific biases, TCR repertoire library preparation and sequencing were carried out by different laboratories using diverse techniques. Between about 0.94 and 8.9 billion PBMCs per donor were obtained by leukapheresis.

TCR CDR3 regions were amplified from genomic DNA by multiplex PCR using the deep immunoSEQ assay. Extracted genomic DNA from each cell subset was spread evenly across all wells of several immunoSEQ 96-well plates, with each plate serving as a replicate. For unsorted PBMC, each replicate PCR was loaded with roughly 330 ng genomic DNA, equivalent to 25,000 to 35,000 T cell genomes. Ten immunoSEQ deep assay plates were used to sequence unsorted PBMC genomic DNA. Purified libraries were measured with a Qubit 3.0 fluorometer, size-checked on a Bioanalyzer 2100, and measured again with the KAPA Library Quantification kit. Every immunoSEQ 96-well plate was sequenced on a separate single-read 150-cycle Illumina NextSeq 550 flow cell. As for the original processing: Because the immunoSEQ output included only junctional sequences and no quality scores, the filtering could not be the same as the filtering used for full-length reads. To assign V/J genes and CDR3, sequences were annotated against IMGT germline references using PyIR, a Python wrapper for IgBLAST v1.9. Reads were removed for weak V/J assignments (E-value above 1e-6), missing CDR3, stop codons, out-of-frame junctions, or ambiguous translated residues. V3J clonotypes were defined as sequences sharing an identical inferred V gene, J gene, and CDR3 amino acid sequence. To compute the percentage overlap between repertoires, the number of shared unique clonotypes was divided by the size of the smaller repertoire. Three approaches were used to assess repertoire richness: RTK rarefaction, the Chao1 estimator, and Recon v2.1 estimates of unobserved clonotypes. TCRdb obtained this table from immuneACCESS and retained in-frame rearrangements with V and J assigned. These tables miss some clones; where compared with another copy, unresolved V genes account for less than half of the shortfall, and the remainder is unexplained. The DNA was the basis for D and trimming; V, J and clone size are from that table. The sample table records some 510,000 clones; approximately 85% of these occur just once. The top ten constitute 10% to 15% of the sample.

Donors were healthy HIV-negative adults with no recently reported acute infections or vaccinations. Only Caucasian adults living in Nashville, Tennessee, USA were represented among the donors. For unsorted samples, 96 million or so PBMCs were counted, and genomic DNA was extracted using the QIAamp DNA Blood Mini kit. After blood collection by leukapheresis, PBMCs were isolated using Ficoll-Histopaque density gradient centrifugation and then cryopreserved in the vapor phase of liquid nitrogen. In the germline V gene (reference sequence), CDR1 corresponds to LNHDA and CDR2 to SQIVND. The CDR3 holds 13 amino acids from the cysteine to the phenylalanine. The retained sequence is limited to the CDR3, 39 bases, with the frame set at the first base. Trimming removed 2 bases from V and 4 bases from J, leaving 6 bases between the germline ends. With regard to this clone: No antigen is known for it. The record has no base qualities; no much larger clone is one base away.

Broader findings and caveats from the paper: Sampling was restricted to blood, and TCR repertoires in tissue are likely to differ from TCR repertoires in blood. Based on pairwise subsampling, the degree of clonotype sharing among donors was expected to be affected by sequencing depth. Because the study included only a small number of donors, the genetic and exposure-history diversity represented was limited.

This clonotype was sampled from a woman between 35 and 50 years old in good health. Some clones in this sample may be carry-over from other donors' samples. Sequencing was carried out using PBMCs. The chain links TRBV19 with TRBJ1-5, with no reliable assignment of the D segment. The CDR3 here reads CASSITWNQPQHF. The bases read TGTGCCAGTAGTATAACCTGGAATCAGCCCCAGCATTTT.